One and the same sample provided the 18 T cell receptor beta chains below, sequenced in a study of CD8 T cells in Susac syndrome. Random hexamers were used to reverse transcribe 0.5 to 1 ug of RNA. One entry per CDR3 protein, called by TCRdb with MiXCR from the immunoSEQ multiplex PCR reads. Among 90,000 to 150,000 distinct CDR3 sequences listed, 80% to 95% were seen once. Sequenced material: CD4+ T cells from PBMCs. All receptors come from a human donor in good health.

The chain employs TRBV27 and TRBJ1-1; a weak D match, TRBD1 (5 bases). Per germline, CDR1 MNHEY and CDR2 SMNVEV (reference sequence). The CDR3 totals 14 residues. Trimming removed 7 bases at V and 1 base at J, with 13 bases between. In DNA form, the CDR3 reads TGTGCCAGCACCCGTTTTGGGGGGAACACTGAAGCTTTCTTT. This codes for CASTRFGGNTEAFF.

The rearrangement uses TRBV12-3 or TRBV12-4 and TRBJ2-3; 7 nucleotides align to TRBD1. This CDR3 region has 16 residues. Trimming at V came to 1 base and at J to 2 bases, leaving 6 bases not matched to a gene. The CDR3 sequence is CASSLGGTVNTDTQYF. CDR3 coding DNA: TGTGCCAGCAGTTTAGGTGGGACAGTCAACACAGATACGCAGTATTTT.

J is TRBJ1-1 and V is TRBV18; perhaps TRBD1 as D (5 bases). Trimming took 0 bases from V and 0 from J, leaving 14 bases between them. CDR1 and CDR2 from the germline V gene are KGHSH and LQKENI. The CDR3 totals 17 residues. This chain's CDR3 is CASSPPSAGFMNTEAFF. CDR3 bases: TGTGCCAGCTCACCACCTTCGGCAGGGTTCATGAACACTGAAGCTTTCTTT.

The rearrangement links TRBV12-3 or TRBV12-4 to TRBJ2-1; D may be TRBD2 (6 bases). This CDR3 has 15 amino acids. V lost 0 bases and J 9 bases, leaving 15 bases between the germline ends. The CDR3 region is CASSLAQVAVGEQFF. Here the CDR3 DNA reads TGTGCCAGCAGTTTAGCGCAGGTAGCGGTCGGTGAGCAGTTCTTC.

This chain connects TRBV5-1 to TRBJ2-7; possible D gene TRBD2, 5 bases. The V end was cut by 1 base, the J end by 2 bases, with 13 bases between. This CDR3 comprises 15 residues. CDR1 is SGHRS and CDR2 is YFSETQ in the germline V gene. DNA of the CDR3: TGCGCCAGCAGCTTGCAAGGATCGCGGGCCTACGAGCAGTACTTC. It is translated as CASSLQGSRAYEQYF.

This clonotype was seen a single time. The chain recombines TRBV28 with TRBJ1-2; 8 positions agree with TRBD1. The ends lost 8 bases at V and 6 bases at J; junction bases unmatched: 5. There are 12 residues in the CDR3. In germline, CDR1 is MDHEN, CDR2 SYDVKM. The CDR3, as DNA: TGTGCCAGCTTTGGGACAGGCCATGGCTACACCTTC. Translating gives CASFGTGHGYTF.

This sequence joins TRBV6-2 or TRBV6-3 and TRBJ1-5; no reliable D call. Trimming cost V 2 bases and J 4 bases, with 6 bases left between them. Germline V CDR1 and CDR2: MNHEY, SVGEGT. CDR3 length equals 13 residues. This chain's CDR3 is CASSYSENQPQHF. In DNA form, the CDR3 reads TGTGCCAGCAGTTACAGTGAAAATCAGCCCCAGCATTTT.

This clonotype turned up a few times. The chain is built from TRBV5-1 and TRBJ2-7; 8 bases fit TRBD1. Germline values: CDR1 SGHRS, CDR2 YFSETQ. J lost 10 bases, V lost 4 bases, and 13 bases had no gene match. The CDR3 has 14 amino acids. This CDR3 reads CASSPEGLDRDQYF. As DNA, the CDR3 is TGCGCCAGCAGCCCGGAGGGCCTGGACAGGGATCAGTACTTC.

Details on this clonotype: The conserved final phenylalanine or tryptophan is absent from the CDR3, which likely points to a read error. This chain connects TRBV7-9 to TRBJ1-1; D perhaps matches TRBD1 (6 bases). The V gene lost 5 bases and the J gene lost 8 bases, with 9 bases spanning the gap. CDR3 size: 11 residues. CDR1 and CDR2 from the germline V gene are SEHNR and FQNEAQ (reference sequence). CDR3 bases: TGTGCCAGCAGCGCAGGACAGGAAGCTTTCCTT. Translated: CASSAGQEAFL.

The gene calls are TRBV19 and TRBJ2-1; 8 bases line up with TRBD2. Germline V CDR1 and CDR2: LNHDA, SQIVND (reference sequence). The CDR3 contains 18 residues. After removal of 10 bases from V and 5 bases from J, the junction contained 22 bases not matched to a gene. The CDR3 DNA reads TGTGCCACCTACCGGACTCCTAGCGGGCCTCACCGGAACAATGAGCAGTTCTTC. Translated, it gives CATYRTPSGPHRNNEQFF.

V gene TRBV20-1 combines with J gene TRBJ1-4; D is uncertain. V was shortened by 5 bases and J by 3 bases, with 7 bases between the two germline ends. Looked up from germline, CDR1 is DFQATT and CDR2 is SNEGSKA (reference sequence). The CDR3 runs 12 residues. The CDR3 reads CSAHGSNEKLFF. CDR3 nucleotides: TGCAGTGCTCACGGGTCTAATGAAAAACTGTTTTTT.

The chain employs TRBV6-6 and TRBJ2-7; 12 nucleotides align to TRBD1. The CDR3 consists of 16 residues. The junction had 8 bases not matched to a gene; V was cut back by 0 bases and J by 8 bases. Germline-derived CDR1 and CDR2 are MNHNY and SVGAGI (reference sequence). CDR3 residues: CASSYSTGTGGGQQYF. CDR3 DNA sequence: TGTGCCAGCAGTTACTCTACGGGGACAGGGGGCGGTCAGCAGTACTTC.

This clonotype appeared once. The CDR3 protein is CSVGSSVFTGELFF. The CDR3 coding sequence is TGCAGCGTTGGAAGCTCTGTTTTCACCGGGGAGCTGTTTTTT. The gene calls are TRBV29-1 and TRBJ2-2, with D hard to call. CDR1 SQVTM and CDR2 ANQGSEA come from the germline V gene. CDR3 size: 14 residues. V was pared by 4 bases and J by 4 bases, with 13 bases between.

The chain links TRBV20-1 to TRBJ2-5; 10 positions agree with TRBD2. Germline CDR1 DFQATT, CDR2 SNEGSKA (reference sequence). The CDR3 is 16 amino acids. J gave up 7 bases and V 7 bases, and 18 bases lay outside the gene matches. The CDR3 is CSVPLLAGGQYGTQYF. The CDR3 DNA sequence: TGCAGTGTCCCACTCTTAGCGGGAGGCCAGTACGGGACCCAGTACTTC.

The chain is built from TRBV6-5 and TRBJ1-2, with D hard to call. CDR1 MNHEY and CDR2 SVGAGI come from the germline V gene. The CDR3 runs 11 residues. V shed 7 bases and J shed 8 bases, with 11 bases lying between them. CDR3 amino acids: CASTGALGYTF. As DNA, the CDR3 is TGTGCCAGCACCGGTGCCCTAGGCTACACCTTC.

The chain joins TRBV13 to TRBJ2-5, with TRBD1 identical over 7 bases. The J segment lost 4 bases and the V segment lost 2 bases, leaving 10 bases of the junction unmatched. Germline V gene data show CDR1 as PRHDT and CDR2 as FYEKMQ (reference sequence). The CDR3 is made up of 16 amino acids. As DNA, the CDR3 is TGTGCCAGCAGCTTAAGAACAGGGGAGTCCGGAGAGACCCAGTACTTC. This encodes CASSLRTGESGETQYF.

The rearrangement uses TRBV30 and TRBJ2-2; 7 bases agree with TRBD2. Per germline, CDR1 GTSNPN and CDR2 SVGIG (reference sequence). The CDR3 is made up of 13 amino acids. Losses at the gene ends were 6 bases for V and 5 bases for J; bases not matched to a gene: 6. CDR3 loop: CACVAAGTGELFF. CDR3 nucleotides: TGTGCCTGTGTTGCAGCGGGGACCGGGGAGCTGTTTTTT.

J is TRBJ2-4 and V is TRBV15; no definite D call. Germline loops: CDR1 LNHNV, CDR2 YYDKDF (reference sequence). V was clipped by 0 bases and J by 8 bases, with 23 bases between them. There are 18 residues in the CDR3. CDR3 amino acids: CATSRERTEHRISDIQYF. The CDR3 bases are TGTGCCACCAGCAGAGAACGGACGGAACACCGGATAAGCGACATTCAGTACTTC.